This T cell receptor (beta chain) derives from a study of blood T cell repertoires in COVID-19. The protocol was immunoSEQ multiplex PCR, while the TCRdb copy is restricted to in-frame clones and leaves out a portion. The repertoire holds roughly 61,000 clones, with about 90% as singletons. CDR3 size: 18 residues. CDR1 is LGHDT, CDR2 YNNKEL, per germline (reference sequence). The V segment lost 1 base and the J segment 2 bases; nucleotides outside the gene matches: 5. The TCR sequence derives from a man aged 55 to 70 with acute or convalescent COVID-19. Sequencing was performed on peripheral blood. J is TRBJ2-3 and V is TRBV3-1 (or the pseudogene TRBV3-2); 14 positions match TRBD2. The CDR3 DNA sequence: TGTGCCAGCAGCCAAGGGGGGACTAGCGGGAGAGTCACAGATACGCAGTATTTT. Its protein is CASSQGGTSGRVTDTQYF.